The 27 T cell receptor beta chains listed next were all sequenced from one sample in a study of blood T cell repertoires in COVID-19. Method: immunoSEQ multiplex PCR; TCRdb's copy keeps in-frame clones and lacks some. The sample shows approximately 100,000 clones, roughly 89% of them seen only once. The sequenced material came from peripheral blood. These receptors were taken from a human donor in a cohort sampled during active COVID-19.

CDR3 region: CASSPRKQGRRDTQYF. CDR3 DNA sequence: TGTGCCAGCTCACCACGGAAGCAGGGTAGGAGAGATACGCAGTATTTT. V is TRBV18 and J is TRBJ2-3; tentative D call: TRBD1 (5 bases). The V gene lost 1 base and the J gene lost 5 bases, with 16 bases spanning the gap. The CDR3 runs 16 residues. The germline CDR1 and CDR2 sequences are KGHSH and LQKENI.

This sequence joins TRBV6-5 and TRBJ1-2; 11 bases agree with TRBD1. The germline gives CDR1 MNHEY, CDR2 SVGAGI. This CDR3 spans 16 amino acids. J was trimmed by 4 bases and V by 2 bases; bases with no gene match: 6. The CDR3 region has the DNA TGTGCCAGCAGTTACGTCAGGACAGGGGGCGGCTATGGCTACACCTTC. Protein: CASSYVRTGGGYGYTF.

This sequence joins TRBV5-1 and TRBJ2-5; 7 positions agree with TRBD1. V gave up 5 bases and J gave up 5 bases; unmatched junction bases: 6. Per the germline V gene, CDR1 is SGHRS and CDR2 is YFSETQ. The CDR3 is 13 amino acids. The CDR3 bases are TGCGCCAGCAGAGAGGACAGGTTCGAGACCCAGTACTTC. Amino acid sequence: CASREDRFETQYF.

This sequence joins TRBV9 and TRBJ2-5; 7 bases are a match to TRBD1. V was clipped by 3 bases and J by 3 bases; unmatched bases: 8. The CDR3 is 15 amino acids. Germline V gene lookup returns CDR1 SGDLS and CDR2 YYNGEE. The DNA for the CDR3 is TGTGCCAGCAGCGCAACTCCCGGGACAGAAGAGACCCAGTACTTC. Residues: CASSATPGTEETQYF.

The chain has TRBV2 and TRBJ2-2; 10 bases map to TRBD1. The CDR3 is made up of 14 amino acids. Germline V gene sequence: CDR1 SNHLY, CDR2 FYNNEI. The V gene end was trimmed by 8 bases and the J gene end by 7 bases; junction bases not matched to a gene: 7. The CDR3 bases are TGTGCCAGCTCCCGGGACAGGGGACGCGGGGAGCTGTTTTTT. Protein product: CASSRDRGRGELFF.

CDR3 sequence: CASSLRSSPRLNEQFF. The CDR3 DNA reads TGTGCCAGCAGCTTACGTTCCAGCCCTAGACTCAATGAGCAGTTCTTC. J is TRBJ2-1 and V is TRBV7-3; unclear D gene. CDR1 and CDR2 from the germline V gene are SGHTA and FQGTGA. The CDR3 extends over 16 amino acids. V dropped 2 bases and J dropped 6 bases, with 17 bases sitting between them.

V and J are TRBV6-4 and TRBJ1-2; 10 nucleotides align to TRBD1. V shed 6 bases and J 8 bases; nucleotides not matched to a gene: 3. The CDR3 covers 12 residues. The germline CDR1 and CDR2 sequences are MRHNA and SNTAGT. The CDR3 DNA follows: TGTGCCAGCAGCACGACAGGGGGCGGCTACACCTTC. It encodes CASSTTGGGYTF.

The rearrangement links TRBV11-2 to TRBJ1-2; 11 nucleotides agree with TRBD1. Trimming at V came to 5 bases and at J to 6 bases, leaving 5 bases not matched to a gene. CDR1 SGHAT and CDR2 FQNNGV come from the germline V gene. There are 14 residues in the CDR3. CDR3 loop: CASSLRTGGNGYTF. Written as DNA, the CDR3 is TGTGCCAGCAGCCTGCGGACAGGGGGCAATGGCTACACCTTC.

The chain joins TRBV5-8 to TRBJ2-5, with D possibly being TRBD1 (6 bases). The CDR3 sequence is 16 residues long. The V gene's germline CDR1 is SGHTS and CDR2 YDEGEE. Trimming took off 0 bases at V and 2 bases at J, with 14 bases between the two ends. The CDR3 nucleotides read TGTGCCAGCAGCTTGGGTATTAGGACAGATCAAGAGACCCAGTACTTC. Translation: CASSLGIRTDQETQYF.

The DNA for the CDR3 is TGTGCCAGCAGCCCGGACAGGGGCCGGCTCTATGGCTACACCTTC. It specifies CASSPDRGRLYGYTF. The genes are TRBV5-4 and TRBJ1-2, with 9 bases lining up with TRBD1. The J segment lost 4 bases and the V segment lost 4 bases, leaving 8 bases of the junction unmatched. The CDR3 has 15 residues. Germline V lookup: CDR1 SGHNT, CDR2 YYREEE (reference sequence).

The chain combines TRBV27 with TRBJ1-2, with 8 positions matching TRBD1. Unmatched junction bases numbered 8, after V lost 5 bases and J lost 3 bases. This CDR3 has 15 residues. Germline V CDR1 and CDR2: MNHEY, SMNVEV (reference sequence). This chain's CDR3 is CASSITGQEHYGYTF. DNA for the CDR3: TGTGCCAGCAGTATAACGGGACAGGAGCACTATGGCTACACCTTC.

Concerning this clone itself: This sample also contains other DNA sequences that code for the same CDR3. The chain links TRBV27 to TRBJ1-6; 11 bases map to TRBD1. This CDR3 spans 14 amino acids. Germline V gives CDR1 MNHEY, CDR2 SMNVEV (reference sequence). The trim removed 3 bases at V and 10 bases at J, leaving 2 bases unmatched. CDR3 nucleotide sequence: TGTGCCAGCAGTTTCCGGGACAGGGGGTCACCCCTCCACTTT. Translating gives CASSFRDRGSPLHF.

The chain recombines TRBV29-1 with TRBJ2-3; the match to TRBD2 covers 9 bases. From germline, CDR1 is SQVTM and CDR2 ANQGSEA. The length of the CDR3 is 16 residues. Losses at the gene ends were 6 bases for V and 3 bases for J; bases not matched to a gene: 13. The CDR3: CSVWKRSGGLTDTQYF. As DNA, the CDR3 is TGCAGCGTCTGGAAGAGGAGCGGGGGGCTTACAGATACGCAGTATTTT.

The chain joins TRBV11-3 to TRBJ2-1; 7 bases align to TRBD2. Germline lookup yields CDR1 SGHNT and CDR2 YENEEA. This CDR3 comprises 14 residues. The trim removed 3 bases at V and 9 bases at J, leaving 8 bases unmatched. The DNA for the CDR3 is TGTGCCAGCAGCTTTCTCGGGGGGATCGGTGAGCAGTTCTTC. Translating gives CASSFLGGIGEQFF. Looking up the rest from reference TRBV11-3 and TRBJ2-1 gives the full variable domain: EAGVVQSPRYKIIEKKQPVAFWCNPISGHNTLYWYLQNLGQGPELLIRYENEEAVDDSQLPKDRFSAERLKGVDSTLKIQPAELGDSAVYLCASSFLGGIGEQFFGPGTRLTVL.

The chain has TRBV18 and TRBJ2-7; D is uncertain. V shed 8 bases and J shed 3 bases, with 20 bases lying between them. The germline V gene encodes CDR1 KGHSH and CDR2 LQKENI. The CDR3 is made up of 15 amino acids. The CDR3 is CASTTTRTNYYEQYF. The CDR3, as DNA: TGTGCCAGCACAACCACGCGAACTAACTACTACGAGCAGTACTTC.

The CDR3 DNA is TGTGCCAGCAGCTTAGGAGGACAGGGGCAAACCGGGGAGCTGTTTTTT. This encodes CASSLGGQGQTGELFF. The chain carries TRBV11-3 and TRBJ2-2, with 9 bases matching TRBD1. The V gene's germline CDR1 is SGHNT and CDR2 YENEEA. Losses at the gene ends were 1 base for V and 5 bases for J; bases not matched to a gene: 5. This CDR3 comprises 16 residues.

The J gene is TRBJ2-1, the V gene TRBV9, with 7 bases matching TRBD2. V gave up 3 bases and J gave up 10 bases; unmatched junction bases: 13. Germline values: CDR1 SGDLS, CDR2 YYNGEE. CDR3 size: 15 residues. The CDR3 loop reads CASSDKTGSSGEQFF. CDR3 DNA: TGTGCCAGCAGCGACAAAACTGGGTCTAGCGGCGAGCAGTTCTTC.

The CDR3 coding sequence is TGTGCCAGCAGCCCGAGTGGCGGGGGGGGCTACAATGAGCAGTTCTTC. Translation gives CASSPSGGGGYNEQFF. The gene calls are TRBV9 and TRBJ2-1; 9 bases agree with TRBD2. Germline loops: CDR1 SGDLS, CDR2 YYNGEE. Trimming at V came to 4 bases and at J to 3 bases, leaving 8 bases not matched to a gene. The CDR3 contains 16 residues.

This clone was detected only once. Here the CDR3 reads CSAREWQAFF. CDR3 nucleotides: TGCAGTGCTAGAGAGTGGCAAGCTTTCTTT. The gene calls are TRBV20-1 and TRBJ1-1; D is unresolved. Germline values: CDR1 DFQATT, CDR2 SNEGSKA (reference sequence). Trimming stripped 0 bases from V and 9 bases from J, with 5 bases between. This CDR3 region has 10 residues.

The chain joins TRBV24-1 to TRBJ2-1; the match to TRBD2 covers 12 bases. The CDR3 is 16 residues long. The V gene end was trimmed by 4 bases and the J gene end by 7 bases; junction bases not matched to a gene: 7. Germline assignment: CDR1 KGHDR and CDR2 SFDVKD. CDR3 sequence reads: CATSDHLAGGFNEQFF. CDR3 nucleotide sequence: TGTGCCACCAGTGACCACCTAGCGGGAGGGTTTAATGAGCAGTTCTTC.

This chain joins TRBV21-1 and TRBJ2-1; TRBD2 is the table's D call, not checked against the DNA. TRBV21-1 is a pseudogene segment. This CDR3 has 18 amino acids. The DNA of the CDR3 is TGTGCCAGCAGCATCCCGGGGAATCTAGCGGGATTAAACAATGAGCAGTTCTTC. It translates to CASSIPGNLAGLNNEQFF.

The rearrangement links TRBV28 to TRBJ1-2; 9 bases align to TRBD1. Germline assignment: CDR1 MDHEN and CDR2 SYDVKM. The CDR3 length is 15 residues. V lost 7 bases, J lost 4 bases, and 10 bases stayed unmatched. CDR3: CASITSQGAGYGYTF. CDR3 DNA: TGTGCCAGCATCACCTCACAGGGGGCGGGCTATGGCTACACCTTC.

The J gene is TRBJ1-1, the V gene TRBV2; 12 bases match TRBD1. Unmatched junction bases numbered 13, after V lost 8 bases and J lost 6 bases. The germline CDR1 and CDR2 sequences are SNHLY and FYNNEI. The CDR3 runs to 16 residues. CDR3 region: CASRTGTGGLIAEAFF. In DNA, the CDR3 is TGTGCCAGCCGAACCGGGACAGGGGGCCTGATCGCTGAAGCTTTCTTT.

This clone is a singleton in its sample. This rearrangement joins TRBV7-8 to TRBJ2-3; tentatively, D is TRBD1 (5 bases). The CDR3 covers 16 residues. The germline CDR1 and CDR2 sequences are SGHVS and FQNEAQ. With 0 bases removed from V and 2 bases from J, the gap between germline ends came to 12 bases. The CDR3 nucleotides are TGTGCCAGCAGCTTAGCGCCTGGGGCCAACACAGATACGCAGTATTTT. This gives the protein CASSLAPGANTDTQYF.

The chain joins TRBV4-1 to TRBJ1-6; D is uncertain. Germline assignment: CDR1 MGHRA and CDR2 YSYEKL. The CDR3 covers 17 residues. Trimming left V 1 base short and J 6 bases short, with 16 bases between. The CDR3 spells CASSQGQALLLNSPLHF. In DNA, the CDR3 is TGCGCCAGCAGCCAAGGTCAGGCGCTCCTTCTTAATTCACCCCTCCACTTT.

This chain joins TRBV9 and TRBJ1-5, with 9 bases lining up with TRBD1. V was pared by 3 bases and J by 4 bases, with 5 bases of the junction left unmatched. CDR3 length: 15 amino acids. Germline V gives CDR1 SGDLS, CDR2 YYNGEE. CDR3 DNA sequence: TGTGCCAGCAGCGCAGGACAGGGGACTAATCAGCCCCAGCATTTT. It encodes CASSAGQGTNQPQHF.

V usage is TRBV28 and J usage is TRBJ1-5, with D unresolved. Germline assignment: CDR1 MDHEN and CDR2 SYDVKM. The CDR3 is 16 residues long. Trimming took 6 bases from V and 9 from J, leaving 24 bases between them. In nucleotides, the CDR3 is TGTGCCAGCAGCGACACAGCGGCACTGTCTCGTTCGCCCCAGCATTTT. Encoded protein: CASSDTAALSRSPQHF.